The following is a TCR beta chain sequence with its context. Its cognate antigen has yet to be identified. There are no base qualities to consult, and no much larger clone falls within one base. The CDR3 measures 13 amino acids from cysteine to phenylalanine. The CDR3 DNA has 39 bases and is translated from base 1. At the junction V is shortened by 8 bases and J by 5 bases, with 15 bases in between. The germline V gene (reference sequence) yields LNHNV for CDR1 and YYDKDF for CDR2. This entry is derived from a study of Ad26.COV2.S vaccination and SARS-CoV-2 variants (dated by TCRdb to the early 2020s). For the study in its entirety: Donors in the vaccine arm were drawn from COV1001, a phase I-IIa trial of Ad26.COV2.S in healthy adults that was multicentre, randomized, double-blind and placebo-controlled. Ad26.COV2.S was given intramuscularly at 5x10^10 or 1x10^11 viral particles, as a single shot or as two shots 56 days apart. The specificity and breadth of SARS-CoV-2-reactive T cell receptors after Ad26.COV2.S vaccination were assessed by TCRbeta repertoire sequencing. A total of roughly 32 samples were included in the TCR-sequenced set, comprising 19 Ad26.COV2.S vaccine recipients, 5 placebo recipients and 8 SARS-CoV-2 convalescent individuals. Participants in the trial were split at random into five groups of five each, receiving low-dose or high-dose Ad26.COV2.S once or twice, or else placebo on both occasions. Investigators remained blinded to trial group allocation during experiments and outcome assessment.

In light of the paper, this sample's treatment or condition label describes: roughly 20 received Ad26.COV2.S at low or high dose, single or two shots; several received placebo; per-sample allocation not given. For vaccine and placebo recipients, repertoires were sequenced using samples collected on day 63 after the first injection. Between 29 July and 7 August 2020, Cohort 1b enrolled around 25 adults aged 18-55 years at one site in Boston, USA. As a vaccine, Ad26.COV2.S was a replication-incompetent adenovirus type 26 vector that expressed a prefusion-stabilized SARS-CoV-2 spike protein derived from the original Wuhan strain. TCRbeta CDR3 regions were sequenced with the immunoSEQ Assay. After extraction, genomic DNA underwent amplification by bias-controlled multiplex PCR, followed by high-throughput sequencing. The source study handled its data this way. Collapsing and filtering of sequences were performed to quantify the absolute abundance of each unique TCRbeta CDR3 region. T cell fraction was estimated by normalizing TCRbeta template counts to usable DNA, which was measured by amplifying reference genes present in all nucleated cells. Repertoire TCRs were annotated as SARS-CoV-2-specific by exact matching of V gene, CDR3 amino acid sequence and J gene to a known reactive TCR set. MIRA supplied the reference SARS-CoV-2 TCR set, which was filtered for enrichment in COVID-19-positive ImmuneCODE repertoires so that public or cross-reactive TCRs were removed. Drawing on the MIRA antigens, annotated TCRs were analysed further at the level of specific ORF or position within ORF. Breadth was defined as annotated unique rearrangements over total unique productive rearrangements; depth was the summed frequency of those rearrangements. Group comparisons of TCR breadth used two-sided Wilcoxon rank-sum tests. TCRdb stores this immuneACCESS table with in-frame sequences only. Part of the clones is absent; in the studies checked, under half of the shortfall reflects unresolved V genes, and no reason is known for the rest. V and J calls and clone size are as listed in that table; D and trimming were resolved from the DNA. The sample includes roughly 400,000 clones, with 92% observed a single time. The ten top clones hold about 1.6% of the sample.

Overall study outcomes, separate from this receptor: The study was not powered to compare responses between vaccine doses or regimens. After vaccination, substantial breadth of spike-specific CD8+ and CD4+ T cell responses was reported. It was noted by the authors that total T cell responses may have been underestimated by the TCR breadth and depth analyses. Spike-specific TCR breadth was higher in Ad26.COV2.S recipients than in placebo recipients (P = 0.0014). Comparable non-spike TCR breadth was observed between vaccine and placebo recipients, consistent with only spike being contained in the vaccine.

Recombination joined TRBV15 with TRBJ2-5; TRBD2 could be the D gene, as 6 bases match. The source is a person between 18 and 60 years old who received the Ad26.COV2.S COVID-19 vaccine or a placebo. The material sequenced was peripheral blood, taken in a trial of Ad26.COV2.S vaccine versus placebo. The DNA reads TGTGCCACCCGTGACGGGGGATCGGAGACCCAGTACTTC. Translated, it gives CATRDGGSETQYF.